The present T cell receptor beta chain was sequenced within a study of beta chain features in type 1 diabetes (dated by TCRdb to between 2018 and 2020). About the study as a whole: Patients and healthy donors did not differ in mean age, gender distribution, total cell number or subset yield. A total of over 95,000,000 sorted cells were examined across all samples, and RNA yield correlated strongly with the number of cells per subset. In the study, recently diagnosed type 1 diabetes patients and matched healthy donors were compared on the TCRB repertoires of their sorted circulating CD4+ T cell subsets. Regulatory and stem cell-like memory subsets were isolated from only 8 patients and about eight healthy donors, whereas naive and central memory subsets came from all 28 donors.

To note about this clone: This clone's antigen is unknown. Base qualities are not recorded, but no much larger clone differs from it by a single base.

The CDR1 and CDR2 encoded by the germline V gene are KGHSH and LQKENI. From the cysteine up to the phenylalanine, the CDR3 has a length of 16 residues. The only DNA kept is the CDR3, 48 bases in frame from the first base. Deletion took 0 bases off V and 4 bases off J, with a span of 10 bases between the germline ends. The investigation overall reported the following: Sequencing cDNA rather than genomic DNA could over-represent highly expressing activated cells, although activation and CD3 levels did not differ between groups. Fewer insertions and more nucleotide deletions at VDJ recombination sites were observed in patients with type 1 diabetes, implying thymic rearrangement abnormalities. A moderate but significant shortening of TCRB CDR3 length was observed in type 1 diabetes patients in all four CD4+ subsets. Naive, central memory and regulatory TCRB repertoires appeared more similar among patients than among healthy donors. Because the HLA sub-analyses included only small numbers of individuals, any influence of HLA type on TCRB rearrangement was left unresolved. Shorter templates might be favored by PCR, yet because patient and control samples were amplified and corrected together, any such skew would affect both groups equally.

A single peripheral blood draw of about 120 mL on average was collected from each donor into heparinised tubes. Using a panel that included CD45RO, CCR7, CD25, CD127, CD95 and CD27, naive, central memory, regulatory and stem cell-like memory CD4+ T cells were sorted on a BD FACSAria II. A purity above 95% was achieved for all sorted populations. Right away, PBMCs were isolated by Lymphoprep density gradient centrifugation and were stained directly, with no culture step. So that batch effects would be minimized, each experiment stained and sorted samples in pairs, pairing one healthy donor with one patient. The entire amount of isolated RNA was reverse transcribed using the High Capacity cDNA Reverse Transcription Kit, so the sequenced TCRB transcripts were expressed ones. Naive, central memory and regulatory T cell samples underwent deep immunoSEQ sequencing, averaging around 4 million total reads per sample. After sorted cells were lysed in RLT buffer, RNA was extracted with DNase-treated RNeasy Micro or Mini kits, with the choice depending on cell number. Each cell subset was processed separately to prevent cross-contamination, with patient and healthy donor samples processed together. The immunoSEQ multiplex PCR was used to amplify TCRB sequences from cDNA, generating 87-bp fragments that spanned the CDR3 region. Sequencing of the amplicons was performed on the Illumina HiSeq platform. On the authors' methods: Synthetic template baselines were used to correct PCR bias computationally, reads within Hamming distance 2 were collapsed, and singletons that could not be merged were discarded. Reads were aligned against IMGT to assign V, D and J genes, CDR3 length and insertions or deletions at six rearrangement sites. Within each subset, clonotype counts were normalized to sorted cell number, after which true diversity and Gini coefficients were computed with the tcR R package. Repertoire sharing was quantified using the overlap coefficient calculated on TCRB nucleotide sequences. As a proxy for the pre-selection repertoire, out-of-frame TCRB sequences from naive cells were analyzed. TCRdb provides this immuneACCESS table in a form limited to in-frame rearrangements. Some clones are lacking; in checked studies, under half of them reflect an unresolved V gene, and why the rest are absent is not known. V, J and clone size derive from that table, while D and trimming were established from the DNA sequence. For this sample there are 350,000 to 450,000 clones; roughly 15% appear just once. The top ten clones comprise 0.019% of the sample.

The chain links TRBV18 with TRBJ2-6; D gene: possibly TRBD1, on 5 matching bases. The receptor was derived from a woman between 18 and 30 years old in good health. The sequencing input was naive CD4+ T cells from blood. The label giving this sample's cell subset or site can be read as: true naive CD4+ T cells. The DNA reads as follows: TGTGCCAGCTCACCACCGCCAGGGCTGGGGGCCAACGTCCTGACTTTC. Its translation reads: CASSPPPGLGANVLTF.